One and the same sample provided the 32 T cell receptor beta chains below, sequenced in a study of shared clonotypes between healthy human individuals. Sequencing was performed with immunoSEQ multiplex PCR; in TCRdb, only in-frame clones are kept and a portion is missing. The table records about 2.2 million clones, about 94% of them present only once. The naive CD8 subset, CD45RO-negative cells positively selected for CCR7, excluded terminally differentiated effector memory CD45RA+ cells. What was sequenced was naive CD8+ T cells from PBMCs. These receptors were collected from a man younger than 30 in good health. Some clones in this sample may be carry-over from other donors' samples.

The J gene is TRBJ1-1, the V gene TRBV5-1; no clear D gene. The CDR3 covers 14 residues. Germline V gene data show CDR1 as SGHRS and CDR2 as YFSETQ. Trimming left V 1 base short and J 3 bases short, with 10 bases between. The CDR3 loop reads CASSLIGRHTEAFF. The CDR3 bases are TGCGCCAGCAGCTTGATAGGGAGGCACACTGAAGCTTTCTTT.

The V gene is TRBV7-2, the J gene TRBJ2-3; no reliable D call. The CDR3 spans 13 residues. With 1 base removed from V and 6 bases from J, the gap between germline ends came to 8 bases. CDR1 and CDR2 from the germline V gene are SGHTA and FQGNSA. CDR3 residues: CASSLGKVDTQYF. Here the CDR3 DNA reads TGTGCCAGCAGCTTAGGAAAAGTGGATACGCAGTATTTT.

Written as DNA, the CDR3 is TGTGCCAGCAGCTTACCGGGACGGCCGGTAGCTGGGGCCAACGTCCTGACTTTC. This codes for CASSLPGRPVAGANVLTF. J is TRBJ2-6 and V is TRBV5-6; D tentatively reads TRBD1 or TRBD2 (5 bases each). The length of the CDR3 is 18 residues. V lost 2 bases to trimming and J lost 2 bases, with 17 bases between them. CDR1 is SGHDT and CDR2 is YYEEEE in the germline V gene.

This clone occurred once. The rearrangement joins TRBV27 to TRBJ2-1; D uncertain. This CDR3 has 14 amino acids. Germline V gives CDR1 MNHEY, CDR2 SMNVEV (reference sequence). Deletions cut 5 bases from V and 2 bases from J, with 10 bases between. The chain's CDR3 is CASSAREAYNEQFF. CDR3 nucleotide sequence: TGTGCCAGCAGTGCAAGGGAAGCCTACAATGAGCAGTTCTTC.

The gene calls are TRBV15 and TRBJ2-7; tentatively, D is TRBD1 or TRBD2 (5 bases each). The CDR3 consists of 15 residues. Germline V CDR1 and CDR2: LNHNV, YYDKDF (reference sequence). Trimming took off 3 bases at V and 5 bases at J, with 17 bases between the two ends. CDR3 bases: TGTGCCACCAGCAGCCCCGGGACCGCTGGGGACGAGCAGTACTTC. This sequence encodes CATSSPGTAGDEQYF.

The genes are TRBV13 and TRBJ2-7; perhaps TRBD1 as D (5 bases). This CDR3 spans 14 amino acids. Trimming left V 0 bases short and J 5 bases short, with 11 bases between. Germline CDR1 reads PRHDT; CDR2 reads FYEKMQ (reference sequence). The CDR3 protein is CASSLGPGKHEQYF. CDR3 nucleotide sequence: TGTGCCAGCAGCTTAGGGCCAGGGAAGCACGAGCAGTACTTC.

V is TRBV7-6 and J is TRBJ2-7; 7 nucleotides line up with TRBD2. The germline V gene encodes CDR1 SGHVS and CDR2 FNYEAQ. The CDR3 consists of 18 residues. Germline trimming cut 1 base from V and 2 bases from J; bases unmatched to any gene: 14. As DNA, the CDR3 is TGTGCCAGCAGCTTAGGGGGGGGATTAGCGGGCCGGACCTACGAGCAGTACTTC. This encodes CASSLGGGLAGRTYEQYF.

V and J are TRBV30 and TRBJ2-7; D not resolved. The V and J ends lost 1 base and 4 bases respectively, with 17 bases between them. Germline-derived CDR1 and CDR2 are GTSNPN and SVGIG (reference sequence). The CDR3 is made up of 15 amino acids. CDR3 amino acids: CAWSAPGPLSYEQYF. The CDR3 DNA is TGTGCCTGGAGTGCCCCCGGGCCGCTCTCTTACGAGCAGTACTTC.

The rearrangement uses TRBV5-1 and TRBJ1-2; D is unresolved. The V and J ends lost 2 bases and 0 bases respectively, with 5 bases between them. There are 13 residues in the CDR3. The germline gives CDR1 SGHRS, CDR2 YFSETQ. For the CDR3, the DNA is TGCGCCAGCAGCTTCGAGGCTAACTATGGCTACACCTTC. Translated: CASSFEANYGYTF.

The V and J genes are TRBV30 and TRBJ2-7; D gene unclear. CDR1 is GTSNPN and CDR2 is SVGIG in the germline V gene (reference sequence). The CDR3 is 14 residues long. Trimming pared 0 bases from V and 4 bases from J, leaving 13 bases between. CDR3 nucleotides: TGTGCCTGGAGTGTAGATCTTACCAGATACGAGCAGTACTTC. Its protein is CAWSVDLTRYEQYF.

The chain employs TRBV7-9 and TRBJ2-5, with D perhaps being TRBD1 or TRBD2 (6 bases each). Looked up from germline, CDR1 is SEHNR and CDR2 is FQNEAQ (reference sequence). Trimming cost V 4 bases and J 5 bases, with 17 bases left between them. The length of the CDR3 is 15 residues. DNA for the CDR3: TGTGCCAGCAGCTCCCGGGGGCTTGGGTGGGAGACCCAGTACTTC. Its protein is CASSSRGLGWETQYF.

This sequence joins TRBV27 and TRBJ2-3; perhaps D is TRBD1 or TRBD2 (5 bases each). The CDR3 contains 15 residues. V lost 4 bases to trimming and J lost 0 bases, with 11 bases between them. Germline CDR1 is MNHEY and CDR2 is SMNVEV (reference sequence). The CDR3 here is CASSSGRDSTDTQYF. CDR3 nucleotide sequence: TGTGCCAGCAGTTCCGGCCGGGACAGCACAGATACGCAGTATTTT.

The CDR3 loop is CASSPGQITDTQYF. As DNA, the CDR3 is TGTGCCAGCAGTCCCGGACAAATCACAGATACGCAGTATTTT. This chain joins TRBV2 and TRBJ2-3, with D possibly TRBD1 on 5 matching bases. The germline V gene encodes CDR1 SNHLY and CDR2 FYNNEI. The length of the CDR3 is 14 residues. V was shortened by 5 bases and J by 2 bases, with 11 bases between the two germline ends. Looking up the rest from reference TRBV2 and TRBJ2-3 gives the full variable domain: EPEVTQTPSHQVTQMGQEVILRCVPISNHLYFYWYRQILGQKVEFLVSFYNNEISEKSEIFDDQFSVERPDGSNFTLKIRSTKLEDSAMYFCASSPGQITDTQYFGPGTRLTVL.

The gene calls are TRBV6-9 and TRBJ2-7; D unresolved. The germline V and J ends were trimmed by 3 bases and 6 bases, with 0 bases remaining between them. In germline, CDR1 is MNHGY, CDR2 SVAAGI. The CDR3 spans 9 residues. The CDR3 DNA is TGTGCCAGCAGTTACGAGCAGTACTTC. Translation gives CASSYEQYF.

J is TRBJ2-3 and V is TRBV9; 10 bases line up with TRBD2. V lost 1 base and J lost 4; bases outside the gene matches: 9. The CDR3 runs 17 residues. The germline V gene encodes CDR1 SGDLS and CDR2 YYNGEE. The chain's CDR3 is CASSVFSSGRGSDTQYF. The CDR3 nucleotides are TGTGCCAGCAGCGTATTCTCCAGCGGGAGGGGCTCAGATACGCAGTATTTT.

V usage is TRBV28 and J usage is TRBJ1-2, with 9 bases lining up with TRBD1. The V segment lost 3 bases and the J segment 8 bases; nucleotides outside the gene matches: 16. This CDR3 is 17 amino acids long. CDR1 MDHEN and CDR2 SYDVKM come from the germline V gene. The CDR3 protein is CASSFRARGQGSEGYTF. As DNA, the CDR3 is TGTGCCAGCAGTTTCCGGGCCCGGGGACAGGGTAGTGAAGGCTACACCTTC.

The chain has TRBV27 and TRBJ1-5; 9 positions agree with TRBD1. This CDR3 region has 16 residues. The J segment lost 3 bases and the V segment lost 4 bases, leaving 7 bases of the junction unmatched. Per germline, CDR1 MNHEY and CDR2 SMNVEV (reference sequence). In nucleotides, the CDR3 is TGTGCCAGCAGTTCCGGGACAGGGATATTCAATCAGCCCCAGCATTTT. The encoded protein is CASSSGTGIFNQPQHF.

About this clone itself: One end of the junction varies from germline; a read error may be responsible. Written as DNA, the CDR3 is TGTGCCTGGAGTGTGTCAGACTCGCAGCTCTTC. It codes for CAWSVSDSQLF. This chain joins TRBV30 and TRBJ2-1; D unresolved. The CDR3 is 11 amino acids. The germline CDR1 and CDR2 sequences are GTSNPN and SVGIG (reference sequence).

This clone was observed once. This chain connects TRBV13 to TRBJ1-2; perhaps TRBD1 as D (5 bases). CDR3 length: 15 residues. The V gene lost 5 bases and the J gene lost 4 bases, with 17 bases spanning the gap. Germline CDR1 is PRHDT and CDR2 is FYEKMQ (reference sequence). The CDR3 DNA sequence: TGTGCCAGCAGCCAGCCCGGGCCAGGGACCTATGGCTACACCTTC. Translation: CASSQPGPGTYGYTF.

This clone was seen just once. The V call is TRBV14, the J call TRBJ2-3; D unclear. V shed 0 bases and J shed 3 bases, with 4 bases lying between them. The CDR3 spans 13 residues. Germline V lookup: CDR1 SGHDN, CDR2 FVKESK. The CDR3 DNA reads as TGTGCCAGCAGCCAAGAGTGGACAGATACGCAGTATTTT. It translates to CASSQEWTDTQYF.

The chain has TRBV4-1 and TRBJ2-1, with 12 bases lining up with TRBD2. In germline, CDR1 is MGHRA, CDR2 YSYEKL. CDR3 size: 17 residues. Trimming removed 0 bases from V and 7 bases from J; junction bases left unmatched: 7. The CDR3 here is CASSQERLAGVLNEQFF. The CDR3 DNA follows: TGCGCCAGCAGCCAAGAGCGACTAGCGGGAGTATTAAATGAGCAGTTCTTC.

The genes are TRBV9 and TRBJ1-2, with D unresolved. This CDR3 is 16 amino acids long. The V and J ends lost 0 bases and 4 bases respectively, with 16 bases between them. The germline gives CDR1 SGDLS, CDR2 YYNGEE. Written as DNA, the CDR3 is TGTGCCAGCAGCGTAGGGCAGAACGCCTTCGGCTATGGCTACACCTTC. It yields the protein CASSVGQNAFGYGYTF. The complete variable domain, with remaining parts taken from reference TRBV9 and TRBJ1-2, reads DSGVTQTPKHLITATGQRVTLRCSPRSGDLSVYWYQQSLDQGLQFLIQYYNGEERAKGNILERFSAQQFPDLHSELNLSSLELGDSALYFCASSVGQNAFGYGYTFGSGTRLTVV.

V and J are TRBV6-1 and TRBJ2-2, with 8 bases that match TRBD1. CDR1 is MNHNS and CDR2 is SASEGT in the germline V gene. This CDR3 is 16 amino acids long. J lost 5 bases, V lost 2 bases, and 7 bases had no gene match. CDR3 DNA: TGTGCCAGCAGTGAACGCAGGGGGCTCGTGACCGGGGAGCTGTTTTTT. It codes for CASSERRGLVTGELFF.

The chain couples TRBV5-6 to TRBJ2-1; 10 bases align to TRBD2. The CDR3 length is 16 residues. V shed 4 bases, J shed 3 bases, and the junction held 7 bases outside the gene matches. CDR1 and CDR2 from the germline V gene are SGHDT and YYEEEE. CDR3 sequence (DNA): TGTGCCAGCAGCCGGACTAGCGGAGAAATCTACAATGAGCAGTTCTTC. This codes for CASSRTSGEIYNEQFF.

V gene TRBV27 combines with J gene TRBJ2-7; 8 positions match TRBD1. The CDR3 is 15 residues long. The germline V gene has CDR1 MNHEY and CDR2 SMNVEV (reference sequence). Trimming removed 3 bases from V and 8 bases from J; junction bases left unmatched: 12. In DNA, the CDR3 is TGTGCCAGCAGTTTGGCGGTGACAGGGGTAAAGAAGCAGTACTTC. Its translation is CASSLAVTGVKKQYF.

The V call is TRBV29-1, the J call TRBJ1-5, with D unresolved. Trimming removed 6 bases at V and 3 bases at J, with 15 bases between. Germline loops: CDR1 SQVTM, CDR2 ANQGSEA. CDR3 length: 14 amino acids. CDR3 nucleotides: TGCAGCGTCCCAGCGGACTCCCCCAATCAGCCCCAGCATTTT. It is translated as CSVPADSPNQPQHF. The full variable domain, with the rest looked up from reference TRBV29-1 and TRBJ1-5, is SAVISQKPSRDICQRGTSLTIQCQVDSQVTMMFWYRQQPGQSLTLIATANQGSEATYESGFVIDKFPISRPNLTFSTLTVSNMSPEDSSIYLCSVPADSPNQPQHFGDGTRLSIL.

The chain employs TRBV4-3 and TRBJ2-5, with 7 bases that match TRBD1. CDR1 is LGHNA and CDR2 is YSLEER in the germline V gene. The CDR3 is 14 residues long. Germline trimming cut 4 bases from V and 3 bases from J; bases unmatched to any gene: 5. This chain's CDR3 is CASSRSTGKETQYF. The DNA of the CDR3 is TGCGCCAGCAGCCGGTCGACAGGGAAAGAGACCCAGTACTTC.

This chain links TRBV6-5 with TRBJ1-5; a possible D gene is TRBD1 (6 bases). Germline lookup yields CDR1 MNHEY and CDR2 SVGAGI. Trimming shortened V by 4 bases and J by 4 bases, and 11 bases separated the two germline ends. The CDR3 covers 14 residues. Here the CDR3 reads CASSLGAWNQPQHF. The CDR3 nucleotides read TGTGCCAGCAGTTTGGGGGCATGGAATCAGCCCCAGCATTTT.

The V gene is TRBV6-5, the J gene TRBJ2-1; weak D call: TRBD1 (6 bases). Looked up from germline, CDR1 is MNHEY and CDR2 is SVGAGI. Trimming took 5 bases from V and 5 from J, leaving 13 bases between them. This CDR3 comprises 14 residues. CDR3 nucleotides: TGTGCCAGCAGTCCTGCGACAGGACACAATGAGCAGTTCTTC. This translates into CASSPATGHNEQFF.

The chain combines TRBV7-6 with TRBJ1-1, with D possibly TRBD1 on 6 matching bases. CDR1 and CDR2 from the germline V gene are SGHVS and FNYEAQ. Trimming cost V 4 bases and J 6 bases, with 27 bases left between them. CDR3 size: 18 residues. This CDR3 is CASSSKLNPVGGGPEAFF. CDR3 nucleotides: TGTGCCAGCAGCTCAAAACTCAACCCCGTGGGGGGGGGCCCTGAAGCTTTCTTT.

This chain uses TRBV11-2 with TRBJ1-4, with 11 bases fitting TRBD1. The germline V gene encodes CDR1 SGHAT and CDR2 FQNNGV. V was pared by 5 bases and J by 8 bases, with 13 bases of the junction left unmatched. The CDR3 consists of 17 residues. CDR3 loop: CASSPRATGTGGEKLFF. The CDR3 DNA follows: TGTGCCAGCAGCCCTCGCGCAACCGGGACAGGGGGAGAAAAACTGTTTTTT.

The chain has TRBV4-2 and TRBJ2-1; 9 nucleotides line up with TRBD2. Germline V lookup: CDR1 LGHNA, CDR2 YNFKEQ. J lost 9 bases, V lost 0 bases, and 9 bases had no gene match. CDR3 length equals 16 residues. The CDR3 is CASSQDSREGSGEQFF. The CDR3 nucleotides read TGTGCCAGCAGCCAAGATTCGCGGGAGGGGTCCGGTGAGCAGTTCTTC.